Here is one TCR beta chain with its context. TCRdb's table, derived via immunoSEQ multiplex PCR, lists solely in-frame clones and lacks some. The repertoire has 50,000 or so clones, 65% to 80% of them found once; the top ten carry about 0.86%. Single viable CD3+CD4+CD8-CD45RO+ cells were sorted as the memory CD4+ T cells. These data originate in a study of memory CD4+ T cells and cytomegalovirus serostatus. This receptor was taken from an adult in good health and CMV-seronegative. The sample was memory CD4+ T cells from blood.

The CDR3 sequence: CSVDAGSYNEQFF. For the CDR3, the DNA is TGCAGCGTTGATGCCGGGTCCTACAATGAGCAGTTCTTC. The chain carries TRBV29-1 and TRBJ2-1; D gene unclear. This CDR3 spans 13 amino acids. Germline V lookup: CDR1 SQVTM, CDR2 ANQGSEA. The germline V and J ends were trimmed by 3 bases and 1 base, with 7 bases remaining between them.